This T cell receptor (beta chain) was recorded in a study of shared clonotypes between healthy human individuals. This clone was detected a few times. CDR1 and CDR2 (germline): SEHNR, FQNEAQ (reference sequence). The CDR3 loop spans 14 amino acids. Between the trimmed V and J ends, which lost 5 bases and 3 bases, there was a span of 14 bases. The method was immunoSEQ multiplex PCR; TCRdb's version includes in-frame clones alone and lacks a portion of them. This table holds some 1,100,000 clones, approximately 78% found once. The chain is built from TRBV7-9 and TRBJ2-7; D assignment may be TRBD1 or TRBD2 (6 bases each). The TCR comes from a man between 18 and 29 years old in good health. Some clones in this sample may be carry-over from other donors' samples. The source material was memory CD4+ T cells from PBMCs. Subset indicated: CD45RA-negative fraction. The DNA of the CDR3 is TGTGCCAGCAGCGTCGGGGGCGTCCTCTACGAGCAGTACTTC. The encoded protein is CASSVGGVLYEQYF.